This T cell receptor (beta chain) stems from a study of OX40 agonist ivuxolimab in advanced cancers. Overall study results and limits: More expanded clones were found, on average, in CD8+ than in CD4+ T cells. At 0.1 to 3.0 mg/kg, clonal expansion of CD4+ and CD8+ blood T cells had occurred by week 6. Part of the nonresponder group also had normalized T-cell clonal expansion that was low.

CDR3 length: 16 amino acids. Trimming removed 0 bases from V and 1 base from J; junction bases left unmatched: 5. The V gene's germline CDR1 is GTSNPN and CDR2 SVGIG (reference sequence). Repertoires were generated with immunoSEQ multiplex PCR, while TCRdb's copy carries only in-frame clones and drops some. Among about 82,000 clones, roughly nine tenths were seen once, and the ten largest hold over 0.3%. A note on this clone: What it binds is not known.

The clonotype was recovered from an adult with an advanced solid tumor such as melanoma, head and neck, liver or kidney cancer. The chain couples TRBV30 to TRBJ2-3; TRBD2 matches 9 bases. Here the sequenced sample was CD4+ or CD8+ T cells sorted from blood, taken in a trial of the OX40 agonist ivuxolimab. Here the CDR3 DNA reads TGTGCCTGGAGTGTACAAAGCGGGGGGCGCACAGATACGCAGTATTTT. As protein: CAWSVQSGGRTDTQYF.